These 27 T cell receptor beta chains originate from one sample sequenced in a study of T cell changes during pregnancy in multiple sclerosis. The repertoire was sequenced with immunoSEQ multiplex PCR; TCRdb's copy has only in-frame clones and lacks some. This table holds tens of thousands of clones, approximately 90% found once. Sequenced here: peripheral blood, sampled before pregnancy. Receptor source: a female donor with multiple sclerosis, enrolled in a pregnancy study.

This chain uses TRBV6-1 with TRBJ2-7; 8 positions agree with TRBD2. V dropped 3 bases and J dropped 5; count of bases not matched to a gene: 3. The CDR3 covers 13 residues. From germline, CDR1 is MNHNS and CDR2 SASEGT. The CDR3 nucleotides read TGTGCCAGCAGTGAGATTAGCGGGAACGAGCAGTACTTC. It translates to CASSEISGNEQYF.

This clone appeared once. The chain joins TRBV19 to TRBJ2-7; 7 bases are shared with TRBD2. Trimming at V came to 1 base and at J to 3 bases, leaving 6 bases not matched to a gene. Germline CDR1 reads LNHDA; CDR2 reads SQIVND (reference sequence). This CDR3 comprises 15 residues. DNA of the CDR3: TGTGCCAGTAGTATAGGCGGGAGCGAATTCTACGAGCAGTACTTC. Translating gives CASSIGGSEFYEQYF.

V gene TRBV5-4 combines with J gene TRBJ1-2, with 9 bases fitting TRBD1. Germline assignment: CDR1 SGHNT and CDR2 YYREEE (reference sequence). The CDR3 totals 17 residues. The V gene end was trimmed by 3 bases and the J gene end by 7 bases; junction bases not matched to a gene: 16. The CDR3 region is CASSWGDRASSSAGYTF. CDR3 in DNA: TGTGCCAGCAGCTGGGGGGACAGGGCTTCCTCATCCGCTGGCTACACCTTC.

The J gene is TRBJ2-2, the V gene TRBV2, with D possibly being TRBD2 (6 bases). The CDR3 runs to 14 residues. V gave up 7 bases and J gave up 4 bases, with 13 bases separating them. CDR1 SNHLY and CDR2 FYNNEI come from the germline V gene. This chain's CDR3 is CASKGLAATGELFF. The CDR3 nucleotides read TGTGCCAGCAAGGGACTGGCGGCCACCGGGGAGCTGTTTTTT.

The chain's CDR3 is CASSEDRVSNTIYF. The CDR3 coding sequence is TGCGCCAGCAGCGAGGACAGGGTCAGCAACACCATATATTTT. V and J are TRBV5-1 and TRBJ1-3; 8 bases line up with TRBD1. J lost 7 bases, V lost 4 bases, and 7 bases had no gene match. In germline, CDR1 is SGHRS, CDR2 YFSETQ. The length of the CDR3 is 14 residues.

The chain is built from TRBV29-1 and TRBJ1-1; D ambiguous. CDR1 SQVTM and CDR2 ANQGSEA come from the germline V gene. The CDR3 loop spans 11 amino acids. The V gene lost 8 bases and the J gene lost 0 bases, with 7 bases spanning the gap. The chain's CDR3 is CSMRMNTEAFF. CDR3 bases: TGCAGCATGAGGATGAACACTGAAGCTTTCTTT. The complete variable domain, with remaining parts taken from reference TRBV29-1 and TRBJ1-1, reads SAVISQKPSRDICQRGTSLTIQCQVDSQVTMMFWYRQQPGQSLTLIATANQGSEATYESGFVIDKFPISRPNLTFSTLTVSNMSPEDSSIYLCSMRMNTEAFFGQGTRLTVV.

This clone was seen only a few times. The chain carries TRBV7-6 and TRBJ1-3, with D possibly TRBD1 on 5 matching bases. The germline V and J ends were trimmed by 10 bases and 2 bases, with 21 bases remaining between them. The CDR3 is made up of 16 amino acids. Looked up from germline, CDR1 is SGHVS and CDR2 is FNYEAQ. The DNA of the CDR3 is TGTGCCACCGACCCCCTAACAGGCCCCCCTGGAAACACCATATATTTT. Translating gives CATDPLTGPPGNTIYF.

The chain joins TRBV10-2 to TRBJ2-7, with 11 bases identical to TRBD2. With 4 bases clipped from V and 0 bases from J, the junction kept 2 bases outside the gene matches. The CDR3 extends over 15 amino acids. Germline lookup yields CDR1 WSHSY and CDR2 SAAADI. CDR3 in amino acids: CASSVTSGDSYEQYF. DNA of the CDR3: TGCGCCAGCAGTGTGACTAGCGGGGACTCCTACGAGCAGTACTTC.

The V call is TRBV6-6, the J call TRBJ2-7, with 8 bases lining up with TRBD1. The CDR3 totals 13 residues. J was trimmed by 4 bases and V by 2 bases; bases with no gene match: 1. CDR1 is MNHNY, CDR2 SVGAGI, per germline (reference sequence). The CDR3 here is CASSYDRGYEQYF. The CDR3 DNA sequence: TGTGCCAGCAGTTACGACAGGGGTTACGAGCAGTACTTC.

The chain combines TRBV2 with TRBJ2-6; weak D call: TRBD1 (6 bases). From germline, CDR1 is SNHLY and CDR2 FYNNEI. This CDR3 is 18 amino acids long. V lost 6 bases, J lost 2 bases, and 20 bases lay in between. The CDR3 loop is CASSRDTIQPPGANVLTF. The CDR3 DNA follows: TGTGCCAGCAGCCGGGACACTATCCAGCCCCCTGGGGCCAACGTCCTGACTTTC.

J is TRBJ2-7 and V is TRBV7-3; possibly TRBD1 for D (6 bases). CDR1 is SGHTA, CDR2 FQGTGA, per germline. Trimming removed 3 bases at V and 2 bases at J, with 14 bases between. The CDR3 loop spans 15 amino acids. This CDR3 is CASSLGADSTYEQYF. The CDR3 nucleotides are TGTGCCAGCAGCTTGGGGGCGGACAGCACCTACGAGCAGTACTTC. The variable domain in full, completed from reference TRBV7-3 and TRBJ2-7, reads GAGVSQTPSNKVTEKGKYVELRCDPISGHTALYWYRQSLGQGPEFLIYFQGTGAADDSGLPNDRFFAVRPEGSVSTLKIQRTERGDSAVYLCASSLGADSTYEQYFGPGTRLTVT.

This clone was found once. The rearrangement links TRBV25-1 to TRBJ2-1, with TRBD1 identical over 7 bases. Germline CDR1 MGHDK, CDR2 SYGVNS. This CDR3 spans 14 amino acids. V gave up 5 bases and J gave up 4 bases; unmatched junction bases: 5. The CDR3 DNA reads TGTGCCAGCAGTTTACCGGGACAGTACAATGAGCAGTTCTTC. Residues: CASSLPGQYNEQFF.

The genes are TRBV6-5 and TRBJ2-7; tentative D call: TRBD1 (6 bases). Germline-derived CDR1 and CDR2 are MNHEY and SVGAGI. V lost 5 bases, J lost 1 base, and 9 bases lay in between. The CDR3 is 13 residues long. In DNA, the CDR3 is TGTGCCAGCAGTAGACAGGTTTCCTACGAGCAGTACTTC. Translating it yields CASSRQVSYEQYF.

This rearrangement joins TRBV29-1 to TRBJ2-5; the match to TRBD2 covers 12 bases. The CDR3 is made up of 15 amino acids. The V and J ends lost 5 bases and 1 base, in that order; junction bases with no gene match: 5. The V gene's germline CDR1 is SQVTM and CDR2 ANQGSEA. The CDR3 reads CSVYPTSGGQETQYF. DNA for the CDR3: TGCAGCGTTTACCCGACTAGCGGGGGCCAAGAGACCCAGTACTTC.

The CDR3 region has the DNA TGTGCCAGTACGGGGGGACGGATGTATGGCTACACCTTC. Residues: CASTGGRMYGYTF. V and J are TRBV19 and TRBJ1-2; D possibly corresponds to TRBD1 (5 bases). CDR1 is LNHDA, CDR2 SQIVND, per germline (reference sequence). This CDR3 is 13 amino acids long. Trimming took 7 bases from V and 5 from J, leaving 14 bases between them.

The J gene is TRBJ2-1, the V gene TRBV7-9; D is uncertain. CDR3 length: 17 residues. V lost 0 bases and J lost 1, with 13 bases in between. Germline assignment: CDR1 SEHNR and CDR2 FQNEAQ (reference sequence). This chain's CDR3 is CASSLASGFSSYNEQFF. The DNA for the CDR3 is TGTGCCAGCAGCTTAGCGTCAGGATTTTCTTCCTACAATGAGCAGTTCTTC.

CDR3 region: CASRSQRTGSGNTIYF. CDR3 coding DNA: TGTGCCAGCAGGTCTCAGAGGACGGGATCTGGAAACACCATATATTTT. The chain uses TRBV5-5 and TRBJ1-3; no definite D call. This CDR3 comprises 16 residues. Trimming took 5 bases from V and 1 from J, leaving 16 bases between them. Germline loops: CDR1 SGHKS, CDR2 YYEKEE (reference sequence).

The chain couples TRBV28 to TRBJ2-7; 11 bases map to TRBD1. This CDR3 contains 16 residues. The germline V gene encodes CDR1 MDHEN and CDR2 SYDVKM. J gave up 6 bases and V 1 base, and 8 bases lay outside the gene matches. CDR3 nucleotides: TGTGCCAGCAGTTTATCTGGACAGGGGGCAAGCCGCGAGCAGTACTTC. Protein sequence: CASSLSGQGASREQYF.

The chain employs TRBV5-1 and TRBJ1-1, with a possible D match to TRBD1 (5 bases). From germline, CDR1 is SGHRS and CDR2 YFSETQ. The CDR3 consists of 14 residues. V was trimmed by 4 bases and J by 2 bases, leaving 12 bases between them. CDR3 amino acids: CASSTQGFNTEAFF. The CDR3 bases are TGCGCCAGCAGCACTCAGGGATTTAACACTGAAGCTTTCTTT.

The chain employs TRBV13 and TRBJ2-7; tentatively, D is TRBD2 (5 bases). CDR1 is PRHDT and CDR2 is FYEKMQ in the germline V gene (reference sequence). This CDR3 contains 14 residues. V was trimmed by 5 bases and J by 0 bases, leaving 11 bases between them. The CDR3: CASSPRRISYEQYF. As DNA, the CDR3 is TGTGCCAGCAGCCCACGGAGGATCTCCTACGAGCAGTACTTC. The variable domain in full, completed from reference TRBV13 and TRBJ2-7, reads AAGVIQSPRHLIKEKRETATLKCYPIPRHDTVYWYQQGPGQDPQFLISFYEKMQSDKGSIPDRFSAQQFSDYHSELNMSSLELGDSALYFCASSPRRISYEQYFGPGTRLTVT.

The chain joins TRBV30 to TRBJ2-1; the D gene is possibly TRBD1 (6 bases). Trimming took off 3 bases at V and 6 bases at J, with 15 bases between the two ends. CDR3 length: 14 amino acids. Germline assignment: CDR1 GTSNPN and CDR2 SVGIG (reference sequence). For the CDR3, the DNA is TGTGCCTGGAGAGGGGGAACCCTATTCAATGAGCAGTTCTTC. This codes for CAWRGGTLFNEQFF.

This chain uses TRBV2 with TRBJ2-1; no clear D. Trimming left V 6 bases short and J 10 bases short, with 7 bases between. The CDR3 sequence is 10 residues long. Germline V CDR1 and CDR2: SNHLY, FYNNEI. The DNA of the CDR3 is TGTGCCAGCAGGCTAGGCGAGCAGTTCTTC. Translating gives CASRLGEQFF.

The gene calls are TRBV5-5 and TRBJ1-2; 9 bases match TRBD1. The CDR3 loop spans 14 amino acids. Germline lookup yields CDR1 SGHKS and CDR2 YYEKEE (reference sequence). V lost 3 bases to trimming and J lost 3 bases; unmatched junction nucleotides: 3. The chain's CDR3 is CASSSTGGYYGYTF. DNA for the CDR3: TGTGCCAGCAGCTCGACAGGGGGTTACTATGGCTACACCTTC.

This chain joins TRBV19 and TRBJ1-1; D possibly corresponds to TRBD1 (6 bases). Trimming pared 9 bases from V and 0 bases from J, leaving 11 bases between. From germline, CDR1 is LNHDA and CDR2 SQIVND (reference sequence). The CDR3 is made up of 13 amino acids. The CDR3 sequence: CASTGRLNTEAFF. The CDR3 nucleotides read TGTGCCAGCACAGGGCGATTGAACACTGAAGCTTTCTTT.

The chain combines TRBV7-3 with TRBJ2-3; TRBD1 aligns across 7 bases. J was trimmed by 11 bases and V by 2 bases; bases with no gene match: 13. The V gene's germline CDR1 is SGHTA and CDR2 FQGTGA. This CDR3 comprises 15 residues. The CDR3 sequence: CASSLETGSGSWQYF. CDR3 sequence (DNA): TGTGCCAGCAGCTTAGAGACAGGGAGCGGTTCGTGGCAGTATTTT.

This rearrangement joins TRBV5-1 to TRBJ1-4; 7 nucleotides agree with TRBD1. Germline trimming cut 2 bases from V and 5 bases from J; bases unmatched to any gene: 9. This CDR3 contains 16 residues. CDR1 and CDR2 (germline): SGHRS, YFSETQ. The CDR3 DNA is TGCGCCAGCAGCTTCACAACAGGGGTGGGAAATGAAAAACTGTTTTTT. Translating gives CASSFTTGVGNEKLFF.

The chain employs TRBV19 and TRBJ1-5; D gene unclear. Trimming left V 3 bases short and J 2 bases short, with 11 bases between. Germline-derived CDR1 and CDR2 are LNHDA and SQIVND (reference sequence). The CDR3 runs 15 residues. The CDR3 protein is CASSIRRVGNQPQHF. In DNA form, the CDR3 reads TGTGCCAGTAGTATTCGGAGGGTGGGCAATCAGCCCCAGCATTTT.